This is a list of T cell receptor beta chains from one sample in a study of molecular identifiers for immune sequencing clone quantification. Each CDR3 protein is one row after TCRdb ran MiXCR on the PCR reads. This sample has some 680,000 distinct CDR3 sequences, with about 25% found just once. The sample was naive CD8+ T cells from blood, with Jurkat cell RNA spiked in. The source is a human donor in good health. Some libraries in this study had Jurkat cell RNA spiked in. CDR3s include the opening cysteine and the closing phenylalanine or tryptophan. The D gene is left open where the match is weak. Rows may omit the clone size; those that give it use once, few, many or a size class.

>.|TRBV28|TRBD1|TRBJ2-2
CASNTRDRAKSGELFF
TGTGCCAGCAATACTCGGGACAGGGCGAAATCCGGGGAGCTGTTTTTT
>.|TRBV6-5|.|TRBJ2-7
CASSYSQSSSYEQYF
TGTGCCAGCAGTTACTCGCAGTCGAGCTCCTACGAGCAGTACTTC
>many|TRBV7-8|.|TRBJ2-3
CASSLLGGPSTDTQYF
TGTGCCAGCAGCTTACTCGGGGGCCCTAGCACAGATACGCAGTATTTT
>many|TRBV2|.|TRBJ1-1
CASTYRVGTEAFF
TGTGCCAGCACGTACCGAGTAGGGACTGAAGCTTTCTTT
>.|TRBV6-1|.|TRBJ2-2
CASPSNTGELYF
TGTGCCAGCCCTTCGAACACCGGGGAGCTGTATTTT
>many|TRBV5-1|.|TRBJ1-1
CASSPSSHAEAFF
TGCGCCAGCAGCCCTTCCTCCCACGCTGAAGCTTTCTTT
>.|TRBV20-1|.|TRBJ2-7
CSAIPGTGLSYEQYF
TGCAGTGCTATCCCGGGAACGGGGCTCTCCTACGAGCAGTACTTC
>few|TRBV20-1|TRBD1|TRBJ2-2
CSARERDRVGTGELFF
TGCAGTGCTAGAGAGCGGGACAGGGTTGGGACCGGGGAGCTGTTTTTT
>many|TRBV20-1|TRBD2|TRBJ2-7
CSAREGTSTYPYEQYF
TGCAGTGCTAGAGAGGGGACTAGCACGTACCCCTACGAGCAGTACTTC
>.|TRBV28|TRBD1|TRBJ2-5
CASGAGGEETQYF
TGTGCCAGCGGGGCAGGGGGCGAGGAGACCCAGTACTTC
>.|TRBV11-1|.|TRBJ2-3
CASSDNRDDTQYF
TGTGCCAGCAGCGATAACAGGGATGATACGCAGTATTTT
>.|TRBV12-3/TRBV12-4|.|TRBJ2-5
CASSSVGGPQETQYF
TGTGCCAGCAGTTCAGTGGGGGGGCCGCAAGAGACCCAGTACTTC
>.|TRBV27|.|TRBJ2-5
CASSLRNPRQEIGETQYF
TGTGCCAGCAGTTTAAGGAACCCACGACAGGAGATAGGAGAGACCCAGTACTTC
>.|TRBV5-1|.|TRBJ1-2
CASSLAGGPLIAYTF
TGCGCCAGCAGCTTGGCTGGGGGACCTCTTATCGCCTACACCTTC
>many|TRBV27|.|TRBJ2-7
CASSPRAHLEQYF
TGTGCCAGCAGTCCCCGCGCCCACCTGGAGCAGTACTTC
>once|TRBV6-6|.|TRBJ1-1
CASTWRSSAAFF
TGTGCCAGCACGTGGAGGTCTTCTGCAGCTTTCTTT
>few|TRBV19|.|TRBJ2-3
CASSQQGNTDTQYF
TGTGCCAGTAGTCAACAGGGTAACACAGATACGCAGTATTTT
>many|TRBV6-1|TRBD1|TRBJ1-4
CASSGAPGTGDEKLFF
TGTGCCAGCAGTGGGGCCCCCGGGACAGGGGACGAAAAACTGTTTTTT
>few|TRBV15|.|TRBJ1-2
CATSSKQGYGYTF
TGTGCCACCAGCAGTAAACAGGGCTATGGCTACACCTTC
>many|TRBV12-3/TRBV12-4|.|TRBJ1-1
CASSYGTTEAFF
TGTGCCAGCAGTTACGGGACAACTGAAGCTTTCTTT
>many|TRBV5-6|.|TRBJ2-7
CASSPVGVIEQYF
TGTGCCAGCAGCCCAGTAGGGGTAATCGAGCAGTACTTC
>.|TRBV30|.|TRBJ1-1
CAWSVGAGNTEAFF
TGTGCCTGGAGTGTGGGGGCGGGGAACACTGAAGCTTTCTTT
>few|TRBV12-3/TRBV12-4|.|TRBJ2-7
CASMGGSYEQYF
TGTGCCAGCATGGGGGGTTCCTACGAGCAGTACTTC
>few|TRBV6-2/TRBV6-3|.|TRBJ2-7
CASSPVERASSYEQYF
TGTGCCAGCAGTCCCGTAGAGCGCGCTAGCTCCTACGAGCAGTACTTC
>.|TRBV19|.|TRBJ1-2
CASSIDSSGYTF
TGTGCCAGTAGTATAGACAGCAGCGGCTACACCTTC
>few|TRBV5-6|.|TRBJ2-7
CASSLGYLRDESSYEQYF
TGTGCCAGCAGCTTGGGTTATTTGCGGGACGAGAGCTCCTACGAGCAGTACTTC
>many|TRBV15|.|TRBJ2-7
CATSREGWGEQYF
TGTGCCACCAGCAGAGAGGGGTGGGGCGAGCAGTACTTC
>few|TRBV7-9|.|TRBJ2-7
CASSLTVGFSEQYF
TGTGCCAGCAGCTTAACCGTCGGCTTTTCCGAGCAGTACTTC
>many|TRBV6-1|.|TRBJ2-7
CASSEAASYEQYF
TGTGCCAGCAGTGAAGCTGCTTCCTACGAGCAGTACTTC
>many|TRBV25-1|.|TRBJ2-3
CASSGDLGRPSTDTQYF
TGTGCCAGCAGTGGAGATCTTGGGAGACCGAGCACAGATACGCAGTATTTT
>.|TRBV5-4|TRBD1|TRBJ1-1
CASSAGQEMVAEAFF
TGTGCCAGCAGCGCGGGACAGGAGATGGTCGCTGAAGCTTTCTTT
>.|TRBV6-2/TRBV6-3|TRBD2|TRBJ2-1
CASSYSAGEKVNEQFF
TGTGCCAGCAGTTACTCTGCGGGAGAAAAGGTAAATGAGCAGTTCTTC
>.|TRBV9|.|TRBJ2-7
CASRKWGETPYYEQYF
TGTGCCAGCAGGAAATGGGGCGAAACCCCCTACTACGAGCAGTACTTC
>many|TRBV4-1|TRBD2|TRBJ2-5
CASSQDPGLVGNQYF
TGCGCCAGCAGCCAAGACCCGGGACTAGTAGGCAACCAGTACTTC
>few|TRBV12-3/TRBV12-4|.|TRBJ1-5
CASSPVGDQPQHF
TGTGCCAGCAGTCCAGTGGGGGATCAGCCCCAGCATTTT
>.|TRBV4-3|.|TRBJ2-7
CASSPREKRYEQYF
TGCGCCAGCAGCCCTAGGGAGAAGCGCTACGAGCAGTACTTC
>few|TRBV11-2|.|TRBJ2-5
CASSSGAGYQETQYF
TGTGCCAGCAGCTCCGGGGCGGGGTACCAAGAGACCCAGTACTTC
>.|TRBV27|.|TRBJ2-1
CASSLAGAVSSYNEQFF
TGTGCCAGCAGTTTAGCGGGGGCCGTTAGCTCCTACAATGAGCAGTTCTTC
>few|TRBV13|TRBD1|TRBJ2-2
CASSIRGQGIGELFF
TGTGCCAGCAGCATACGAGGACAGGGGATCGGGGAGCTGTTTTTT
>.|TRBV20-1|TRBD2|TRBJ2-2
CSARDYPGRGAGELFF
TGCAGTGCTAGGGACTACCCGGGGCGGGGGGCCGGGGAGCTGTTTTTT
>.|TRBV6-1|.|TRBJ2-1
CASSEGLAIHNEQFF
TGTGCCAGCAGTGAAGGGCTAGCCATCCACAATGAGCAGTTCTTC
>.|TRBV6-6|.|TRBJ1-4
CASTDPSRAPSNEKLFF
TGTGCCAGCACGGACCCTTCAAGGGCTCCGAGTAATGAAAAACTGTTTTTT
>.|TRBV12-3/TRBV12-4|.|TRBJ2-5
CASSLSSETQYF
TGTGCCAGCAGTTTGAGCTCCGAGACCCAGTACTTC
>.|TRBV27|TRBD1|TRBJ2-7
CASSPIPTGESYEQYF
TGTGCCAGCAGTCCGATCCCGACAGGGGAGTCCTACGAGCAGTACTTC
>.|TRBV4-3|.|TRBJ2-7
CASSPAGLTGSYEQYF
TGCGCCAGCAGCCCTGCCGGGCTAACCGGGTCCTACGAGCAGTACTTC
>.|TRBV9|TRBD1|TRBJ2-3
CASSVNRDRVTDTQYF
TGTGCCAGCAGCGTAAACCGGGACAGAGTCACAGATACGCAGTATTTT
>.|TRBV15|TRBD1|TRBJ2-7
CATSRDLGQGNEQYF
TGTGCCACCAGCAGAGATCTAGGACAGGGGAACGAGCAGTACTTC
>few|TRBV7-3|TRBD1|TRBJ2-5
CASSPNPLTGGRETQYF
TGTGCCAGCAGCCCCAATCCCCTTACAGGGGGCCGAGAGACCCAGTACTTC
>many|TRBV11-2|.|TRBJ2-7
CASSLTGAPDEQYF
TGTGCCAGCAGCTTAACTGGGGCCCCCGACGAGCAGTACTTC
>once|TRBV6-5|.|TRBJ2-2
CASSYSGSTGELFF
TGTGCCAGCAGTTACTCGGGCTCCACCGGGGAGCTGTTTTTT
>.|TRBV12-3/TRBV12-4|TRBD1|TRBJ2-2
CVSRPPTGEVGTGELFF
TGTGTCAGCAGACCTCCGACAGGGGAGGTTGGCACCGGGGAGCTGTTTTTT
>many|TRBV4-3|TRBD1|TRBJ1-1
CASSQEGGGVGQATEAFF
TGCGCCAGCAGCCAAGAAGGGGGTGGGGTGGGACAGGCCACTGAAGCTTTCTTT